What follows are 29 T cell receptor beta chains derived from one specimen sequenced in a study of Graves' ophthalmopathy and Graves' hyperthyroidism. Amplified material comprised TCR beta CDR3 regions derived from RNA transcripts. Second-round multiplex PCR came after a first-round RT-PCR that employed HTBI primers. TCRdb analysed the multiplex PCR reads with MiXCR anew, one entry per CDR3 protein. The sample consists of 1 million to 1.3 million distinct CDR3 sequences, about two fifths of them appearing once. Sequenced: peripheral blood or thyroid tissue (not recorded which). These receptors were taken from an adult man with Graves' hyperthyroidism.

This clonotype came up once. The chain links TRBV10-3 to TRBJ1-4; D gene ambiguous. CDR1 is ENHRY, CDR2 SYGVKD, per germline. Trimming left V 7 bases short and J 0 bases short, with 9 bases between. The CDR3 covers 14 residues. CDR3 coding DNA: TGTGCCATCATGGGGAAGTCAACTAATGAAAAACTGTTTTTT. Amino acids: CAIMGKSTNEKLFF.

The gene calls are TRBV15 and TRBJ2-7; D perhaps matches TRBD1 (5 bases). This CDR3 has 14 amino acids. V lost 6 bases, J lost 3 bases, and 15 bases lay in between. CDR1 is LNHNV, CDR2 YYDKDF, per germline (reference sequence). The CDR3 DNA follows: TGTGCCACCAGGCCGACAGATTCGAACTACGAGCAGTACTTC. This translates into CATRPTDSNYEQYF.

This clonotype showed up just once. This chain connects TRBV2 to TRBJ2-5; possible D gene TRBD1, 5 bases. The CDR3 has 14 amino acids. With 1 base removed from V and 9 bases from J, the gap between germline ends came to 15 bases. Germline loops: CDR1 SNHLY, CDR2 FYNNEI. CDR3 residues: CASSEEGNNQPQYF. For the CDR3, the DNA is TGTGCCAGCAGTGAAGAGGGGAACAATCAGCCCCAGTACTTC.

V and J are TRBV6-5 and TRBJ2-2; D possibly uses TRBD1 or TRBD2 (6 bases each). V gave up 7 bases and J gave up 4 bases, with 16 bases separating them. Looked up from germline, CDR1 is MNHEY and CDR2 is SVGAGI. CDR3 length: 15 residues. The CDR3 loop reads CASIKAGGGTGELFF. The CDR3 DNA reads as TGTGCCAGCATTAAAGCCGGGGGCGGCACCGGGGAGCTGTTTTTT.

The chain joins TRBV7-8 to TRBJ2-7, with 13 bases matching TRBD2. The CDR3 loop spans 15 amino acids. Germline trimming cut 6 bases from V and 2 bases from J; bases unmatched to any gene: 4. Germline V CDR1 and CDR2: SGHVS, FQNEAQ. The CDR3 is CASRSGTSGTYEQYF. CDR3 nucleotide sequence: TGTGCCAGCAGGTCTGGGACTAGCGGGACCTACGAGCAGTACTTC. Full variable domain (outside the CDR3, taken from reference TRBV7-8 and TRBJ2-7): GAGVSQSPRYKVAKRGQDVALRCDPISGHVSLFWYQQALGQGPEFLTYFQNEAQLDKSGLPSDRFFAERPEGSVSTLKIQRTQQEDSAVYLCASRSGTSGTYEQYFGPGTRLTVT.

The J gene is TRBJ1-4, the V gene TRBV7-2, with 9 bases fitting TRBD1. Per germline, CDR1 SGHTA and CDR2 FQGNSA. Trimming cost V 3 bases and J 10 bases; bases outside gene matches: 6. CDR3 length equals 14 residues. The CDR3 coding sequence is TGTGCCAGCAGCTTGGGACAGGGTGCTGGAAAACTGTTTTTT. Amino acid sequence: CASSLGQGAGKLFF.

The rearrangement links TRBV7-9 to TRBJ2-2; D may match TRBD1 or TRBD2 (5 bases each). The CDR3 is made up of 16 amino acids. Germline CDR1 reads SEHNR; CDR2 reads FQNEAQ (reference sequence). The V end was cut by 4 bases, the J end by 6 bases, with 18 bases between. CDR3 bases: TGTGCCAGCAGCTCACTTCGTCTGGGGACCGCCGGGGAGCTGTTTTTT. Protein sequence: CASSSLRLGTAGELFF.

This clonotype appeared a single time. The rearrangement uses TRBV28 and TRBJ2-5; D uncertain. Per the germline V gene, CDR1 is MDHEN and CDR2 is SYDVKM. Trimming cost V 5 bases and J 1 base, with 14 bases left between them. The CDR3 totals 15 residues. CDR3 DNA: TGTGCCAGCAGTCCACAATTGATAGGCCAAGAGACCCAGTACTTC. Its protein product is CASSPQLIGQETQYF.

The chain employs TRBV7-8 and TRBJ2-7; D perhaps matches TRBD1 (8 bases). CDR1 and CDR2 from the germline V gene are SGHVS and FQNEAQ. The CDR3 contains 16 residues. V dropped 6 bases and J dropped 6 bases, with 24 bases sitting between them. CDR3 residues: CASRPGGGAGGSEQYF. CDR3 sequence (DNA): TGTGCCAGCAGACCGGGAGGAGGCGCAGGGGGCTCCGAGCAGTACTTC. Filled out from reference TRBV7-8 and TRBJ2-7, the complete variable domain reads GAGVSQSPRYKVAKRGQDVALRCDPISGHVSLFWYQQALGQGPEFLTYFQNEAQLDKSGLPSDRFFAERPEGSVSTLKIQRTQQEDSAVYLCASRPGGGAGGSEQYFGPGTRLTVT.

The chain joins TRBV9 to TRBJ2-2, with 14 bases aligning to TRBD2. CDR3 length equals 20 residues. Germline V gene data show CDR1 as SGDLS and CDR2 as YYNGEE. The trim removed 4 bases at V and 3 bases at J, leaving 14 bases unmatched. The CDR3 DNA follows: TGTGCCAGCAGCTTCTACCCACCGACTAGCGGGGGGGCACACACCGGGGAGCTGTTTTTT. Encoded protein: CASSFYPPTSGGAHTGELFF.

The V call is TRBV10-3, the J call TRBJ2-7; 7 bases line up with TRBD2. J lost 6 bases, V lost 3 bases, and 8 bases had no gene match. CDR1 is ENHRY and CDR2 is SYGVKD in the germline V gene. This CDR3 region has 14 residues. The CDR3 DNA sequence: TGTGCCATCAGTGATGTCGACACGGGGGGCGAGCAGTACTTC. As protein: CAISDVDTGGEQYF.

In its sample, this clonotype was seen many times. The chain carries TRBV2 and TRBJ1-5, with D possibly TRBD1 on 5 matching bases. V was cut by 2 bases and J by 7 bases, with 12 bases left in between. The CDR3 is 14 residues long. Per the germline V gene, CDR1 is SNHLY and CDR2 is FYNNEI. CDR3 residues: CASSESVGEQPQHF. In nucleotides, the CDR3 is TGTGCCAGCAGTGAATCGGTAGGGGAGCAGCCCCAGCATTTT.

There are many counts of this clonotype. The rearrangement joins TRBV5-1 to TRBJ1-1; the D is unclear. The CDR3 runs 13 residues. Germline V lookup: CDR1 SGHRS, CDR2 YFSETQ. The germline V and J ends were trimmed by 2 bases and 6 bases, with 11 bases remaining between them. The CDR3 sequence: CASSFGVMAEAFF. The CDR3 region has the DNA TGCGCCAGCAGCTTTGGGGTAATGGCTGAAGCTTTCTTT.

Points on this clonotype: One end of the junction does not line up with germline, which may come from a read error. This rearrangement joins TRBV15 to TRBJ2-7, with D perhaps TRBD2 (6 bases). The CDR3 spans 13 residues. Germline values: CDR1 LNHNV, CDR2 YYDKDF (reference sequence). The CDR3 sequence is CAASSGSGYEQYF. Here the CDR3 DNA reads TGTGCCGCCAGCAGCGGTAGCGGCTACGAGCAGTACTTC.

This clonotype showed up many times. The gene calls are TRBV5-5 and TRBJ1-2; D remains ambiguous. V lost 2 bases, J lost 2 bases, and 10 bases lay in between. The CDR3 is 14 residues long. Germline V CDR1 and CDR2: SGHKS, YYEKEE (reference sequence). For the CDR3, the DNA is TGTGCCAGCAGCTTTGAACACCTGAACTATGGCTACACCTTC. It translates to CASSFEHLNYGYTF.

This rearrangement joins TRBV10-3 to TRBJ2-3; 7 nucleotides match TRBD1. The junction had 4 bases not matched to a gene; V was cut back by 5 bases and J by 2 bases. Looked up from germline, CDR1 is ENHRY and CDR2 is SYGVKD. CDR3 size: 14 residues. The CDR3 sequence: CAISWDRSTDTQYF. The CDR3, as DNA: TGTGCCATCAGTTGGGACAGATCCACAGATACGCAGTATTTT.

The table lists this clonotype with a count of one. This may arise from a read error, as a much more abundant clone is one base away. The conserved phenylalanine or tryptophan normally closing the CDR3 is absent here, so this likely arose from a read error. The CDR3 protein is CASSVGAQETQYC. In nucleotides, the CDR3 is TGTGCCAGCAGCGTCGGGGCCCAAGAGACCCAGTACTGC. The rearrangement links TRBV9 to TRBJ2-5; the D call may be TRBD1 or TRBD2 (5 bases each). CDR1 SGDLS and CDR2 YYNGEE come from the germline V gene. This CDR3 spans 13 amino acids. The germline V and J ends were trimmed by 2 bases and 1 base, with 6 bases remaining between them.

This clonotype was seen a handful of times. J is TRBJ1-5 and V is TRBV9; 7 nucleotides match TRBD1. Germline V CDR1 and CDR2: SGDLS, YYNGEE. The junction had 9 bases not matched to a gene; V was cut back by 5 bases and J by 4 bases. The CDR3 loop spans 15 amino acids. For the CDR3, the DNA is TGTGCCAGCAGTTACCCCTCAGGGGGTAATCAGCCCCAGCATTTT. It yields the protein CASSYPSGGNQPQHF.

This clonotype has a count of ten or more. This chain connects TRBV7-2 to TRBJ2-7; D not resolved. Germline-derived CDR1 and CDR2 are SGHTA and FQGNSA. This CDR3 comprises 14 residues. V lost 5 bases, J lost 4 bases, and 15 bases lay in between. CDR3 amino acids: CASSRGPLGYEQYF. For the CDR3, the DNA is TGTGCCAGCAGCCGCGGTCCACTCGGATACGAGCAGTACTTC.

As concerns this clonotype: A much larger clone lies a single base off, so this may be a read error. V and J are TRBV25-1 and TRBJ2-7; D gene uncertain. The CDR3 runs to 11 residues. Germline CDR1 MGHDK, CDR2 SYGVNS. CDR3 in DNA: TGTGTCAGCAGTTCTCCTCTTGAGCAGTACTTC. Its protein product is CVSSSPLEQYF.

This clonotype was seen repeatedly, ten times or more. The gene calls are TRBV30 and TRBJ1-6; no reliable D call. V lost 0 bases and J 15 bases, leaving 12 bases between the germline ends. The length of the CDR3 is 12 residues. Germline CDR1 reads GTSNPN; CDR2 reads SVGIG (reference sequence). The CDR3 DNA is TGTGCCTGGAGTGTGGACCTGGCGGACCTCCACTTT. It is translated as CAWSVDLADLHF.

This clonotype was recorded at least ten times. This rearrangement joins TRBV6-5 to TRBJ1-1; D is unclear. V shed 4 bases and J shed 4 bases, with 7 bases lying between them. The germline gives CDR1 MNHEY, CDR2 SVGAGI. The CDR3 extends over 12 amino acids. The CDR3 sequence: CASSFRSTEAFF. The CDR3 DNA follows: TGTGCCAGCAGTTTCCGAAGCACTGAAGCTTTCTTT.

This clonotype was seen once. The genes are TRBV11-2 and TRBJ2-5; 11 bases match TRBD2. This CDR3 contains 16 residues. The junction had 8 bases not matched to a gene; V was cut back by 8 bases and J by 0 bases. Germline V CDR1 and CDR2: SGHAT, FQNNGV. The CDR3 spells CASDSGLAVYQETQYF. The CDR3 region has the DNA TGTGCCAGCGATTCGGGACTAGCGGTCTACCAAGAGACCCAGTACTTC.

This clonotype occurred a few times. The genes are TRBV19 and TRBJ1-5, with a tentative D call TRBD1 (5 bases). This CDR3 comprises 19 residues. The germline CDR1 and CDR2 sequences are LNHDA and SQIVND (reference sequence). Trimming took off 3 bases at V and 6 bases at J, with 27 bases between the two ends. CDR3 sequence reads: CASSIPPFPVGGEVQPQHF. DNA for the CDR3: TGTGCCAGTAGTATTCCCCCATTCCCGGTCGGAGGGGAGGTTCAGCCCCAGCATTTT.

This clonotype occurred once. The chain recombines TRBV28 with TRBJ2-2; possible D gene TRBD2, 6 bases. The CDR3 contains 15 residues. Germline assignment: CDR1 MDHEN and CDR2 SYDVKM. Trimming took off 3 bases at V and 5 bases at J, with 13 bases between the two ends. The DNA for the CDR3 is TGTGCCAGCAGTTTGGGACTCGGAATGACCGGGGAGCTGTTTTTT. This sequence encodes CASSLGLGMTGELFF.

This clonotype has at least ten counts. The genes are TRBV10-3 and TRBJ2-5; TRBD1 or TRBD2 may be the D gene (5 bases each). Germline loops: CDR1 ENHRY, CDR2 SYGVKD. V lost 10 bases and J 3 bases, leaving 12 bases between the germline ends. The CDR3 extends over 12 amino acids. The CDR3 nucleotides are TGTGCCACCTGGGACGGTAAAGAGACCCAGTACTTC. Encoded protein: CATWDGKETQYF.

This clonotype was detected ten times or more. Here the CDR3 reads CASSLNRETNYGYTF. DNA for the CDR3: TGCGCCAGCAGCTTGAACCGGGAGACAAACTATGGCTACACCTTC. J is TRBJ1-2 and V is TRBV5-1; D uncertain. The length of the CDR3 is 15 residues. Germline assignment: CDR1 SGHRS and CDR2 YFSETQ. The V gene lost 1 base and the J gene lost 2 bases, with 12 bases spanning the gap.

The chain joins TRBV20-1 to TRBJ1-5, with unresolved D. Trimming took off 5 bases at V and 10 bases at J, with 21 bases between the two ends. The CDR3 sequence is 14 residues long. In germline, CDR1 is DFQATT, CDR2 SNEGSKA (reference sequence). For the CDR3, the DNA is TGCAGTGCTGCGGACGGAGATTATAATTCACCCCAGCATTTT. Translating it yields CSAADGDYNSPQHF.

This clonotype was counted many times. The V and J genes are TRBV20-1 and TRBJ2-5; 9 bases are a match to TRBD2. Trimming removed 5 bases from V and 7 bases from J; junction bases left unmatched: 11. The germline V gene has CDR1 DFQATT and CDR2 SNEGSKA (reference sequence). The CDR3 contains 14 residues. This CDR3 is CSARVAGDSGTQYF. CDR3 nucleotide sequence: TGCAGTGCTCGAGTAGCGGGAGACTCAGGGACCCAGTACTTC.